What follows are 32 T cell receptor beta chains derived from one specimen sequenced in a study of blood T cell repertoires in COVID-19. TCRdb's copy holds only in-frame clones and misses some; the assay was immunoSEQ multiplex PCR. The table lists under 140,000 clones, 76% of them singletons. The specimen was peripheral blood. All receptors derive from a woman older than 75 with acute or convalescent COVID-19.

The V gene is TRBV5-1, the J gene TRBJ1-6, with D maybe TRBD1 (6 bases). V shed 4 bases and J shed 10 bases, with 18 bases lying between them. The germline gives CDR1 SGHRS, CDR2 YFSETQ. The CDR3 contains 15 residues. The DNA of the CDR3 is TGCGCCAGCAGCCCCTCCGCAGGGGTGGAGTCACCCCTCCACTTT. It is translated as CASSPSAGVESPLHF.

The table lists this clone with a count of one. The chain has TRBV5-1 and TRBJ2-1; no clear D. This CDR3 comprises 15 residues. Between the trimmed V and J ends, which lost 4 bases and 0 bases, there was a span of 11 bases. Germline V gives CDR1 SGHRS, CDR2 YFSETQ. The CDR3 DNA follows: TGCGCCAGCAGCCCGGATTCTAGCTCCTACAATGAGCAGTTCTTC. This encodes CASSPDSSSYNEQFF.

The chain employs TRBV5-1 and TRBJ2-3; no reliable D call. Trimming removed 0 bases at V and 2 bases at J, with 10 bases between. Per germline, CDR1 SGHRS and CDR2 YFSETQ. The CDR3 loop spans 15 amino acids. The chain's CDR3 is CASSLVGSNTDTQYF. For the CDR3, the DNA is TGCGCCAGCAGCTTGGTGGGCTCCAACACAGATACGCAGTATTTT.

This clone was detected only a few times. This sequence joins TRBV30 and TRBJ1-1, with 7 bases identical to TRBD1. This CDR3 region has 14 residues. Trimming removed 2 bases from V and 5 bases from J; junction bases left unmatched: 8. CDR1 is GTSNPN, CDR2 SVGIG, per germline (reference sequence). The CDR3 is CAWSTDRVGTEAFF. CDR3 nucleotides: TGTGCCTGGAGTACCGACAGGGTTGGGACTGAAGCTTTCTTT.

This sequence joins TRBV18 and TRBJ1-1, with 7 nucleotides matching TRBD1. V lost 5 bases and J lost 1; bases outside the gene matches: 4. Germline CDR1 KGHSH, CDR2 LQKENI. The CDR3 contains 14 residues. The CDR3 DNA sequence: TGTGCCAGCTCAACACGGACAGGGAACACTGAAGCTTTCTTT. The encoded protein is CASSTRTGNTEAFF.

This clone was observed a single time. The J gene is TRBJ2-7, the V gene TRBV19, with 7 nucleotides matching TRBD1. CDR1 and CDR2 from the germline V gene are LNHDA and SQIVND (reference sequence). The CDR3 length is 14 residues. V lost 6 bases, J lost 3 bases, and 8 bases stayed unmatched. CDR3 loop: CASSRPGQSYEQYF. CDR3 DNA: TGTGCCAGTAGCCGTCCGGGACAGAGCTACGAGCAGTACTTC.

The chain combines TRBV7-9 with TRBJ2-2; 9 bases agree with TRBD2. The germline gives CDR1 SEHNR, CDR2 FQNEAQ (reference sequence). CDR3 size: 17 residues. V lost 4 bases and J lost 1; bases outside the gene matches: 7. This CDR3 reads CASSSRGGRGNTGELFF. CDR3 DNA: TGTGCCAGCAGCTCCCGGGGCGGGAGGGGGAACACCGGGGAGCTGTTTTTT.

This chain joins TRBV19 and TRBJ2-3; 8 nucleotides agree with TRBD2. V was pared by 3 bases and J by 3 bases, with 5 bases of the junction left unmatched. The CDR3 runs 15 residues. From germline, CDR1 is LNHDA and CDR2 SQIVND (reference sequence). CDR3 loop: CASSIRAGETDTQYF. In DNA form, the CDR3 reads TGTGCCAGTAGTATCCGAGCGGGGGAAACAGATACGCAGTATTTT.

V usage is TRBV5-6 and J usage is TRBJ1-2, with a weak D call TRBD1 (5 bases). The germline CDR1 and CDR2 sequences are SGHDT and YYEEEE. V lost 3 bases and J lost 8, with 11 bases in between. The CDR3 has 12 amino acids. The DNA for the CDR3 is TGTGCCAGCAGCTCCAGGGTCTTCGGCTACACCTTC. This codes for CASSSRVFGYTF.

The chain links TRBV9 to TRBJ2-1, with 14 bases that match TRBD2. This CDR3 has 15 amino acids. After removal of 4 bases from V and 8 bases from J, the junction contained 5 bases not matched to a gene. Germline CDR1 and CDR2: SGDLS and YYNGEE. The CDR3 DNA follows: TGTGCCAGCAGCCCAGGACTAGCGGGGGGTTATGAGCAGTTCTTC. It is translated as CASSPGLAGGYEQFF.

The chain links TRBV28 to TRBJ1-2; D perhaps matches TRBD1 (5 bases). Germline CDR1 MDHEN, CDR2 SYDVKM. This CDR3 is built from 14 residues. The V end lost 5 bases, the J end lost 4 bases, and 14 bases lay between the germline ends. The CDR3 sequence: CASSGAVSLYGYTF. The CDR3 nucleotides read TGTGCCAGCAGTGGGGCCGTCAGCCTCTATGGCTACACCTTC.

The rearrangement links TRBV19 to TRBJ2-1, with 14 bases matching TRBD2. CDR1 is LNHDA and CDR2 is SQIVND in the germline V gene (reference sequence). After removal of 5 bases from V and 6 bases from J, the junction contained 15 bases not matched to a gene. This CDR3 has 19 residues. CDR3 protein: CASSPRLAGGTPHVNEQFF. DNA of the CDR3: TGTGCCAGTAGTCCGAGACTAGCGGGGGGGACCCCACACGTCAATGAGCAGTTCTTC.

This clone was seen only once. The chain carries TRBV18 and TRBJ2-3, with TRBD2 matching 8 bases. V trimming: 5 bases; J trimming: 2 bases; junction bases outside the gene matches: 9. Germline assignment: CDR1 KGHSH and CDR2 LQKENI. The CDR3 runs 16 residues. Written as DNA, the CDR3 is TGTGCCAGCTCAGGTTCGGCGGGGGGATACACAGATACGCAGTATTTT. Its protein is CASSGSAGGYTDTQYF.

V and J are TRBV5-4 and TRBJ1-1; TRBD1 might be the D (6 bases). Germline values: CDR1 SGHNT, CDR2 YYREEE (reference sequence). The ends were cut back, 4 bases at V and 0 bases at J, with 13 bases in the middle. The CDR3 extends over 15 amino acids. The CDR3 sequence: CASSQGHGMNTEAFF. Written as DNA, the CDR3 is TGTGCCAGCAGCCAGGGGCACGGGATGAACACTGAAGCTTTCTTT. The whole variable domain, remainder taken from reference TRBV5-4 and TRBJ1-1, is ETGVTQSPTHLIKTRGQQVTLRCSSQSGHNTVSWYQQALGQGPQFIFQYYREEENGRGNFPPRFSGLQFPNYSSELNVNALELDDSALYLCASSQGHGMNTEAFFGQGTRLTVV.

The rearrangement uses TRBV9 and TRBJ2-3; no firm D call. Per the germline V gene, CDR1 is SGDLS and CDR2 is YYNGEE. V lost 0 bases, J lost 12 bases, and 20 bases lay in between. This CDR3 region has 15 residues. Here the CDR3 reads CASSVEPTPGRSQYF. The CDR3 coding sequence is TGTGCCAGCAGCGTAGAGCCCACTCCTGGCAGGTCACAGTATTTT. Filled out from reference TRBV9 and TRBJ2-3, the complete variable domain reads DSGVTQTPKHLITATGQRVTLRCSPRSGDLSVYWYQQSLDQGLQFLIQYYNGEERAKGNILERFSAQQFPDLHSELNLSSLELGDSALYFCASSVEPTPGRSQYFGPGTRLTVL.

This clone was picked up a small number of times. This rearrangement joins TRBV18 to TRBJ1-2, with D perhaps TRBD1 (6 bases). Germline V gene data show CDR1 as KGHSH and CDR2 as LQKENI. Trimming shortened V by 4 bases and J by 8 bases, and 26 bases separated the two germline ends. The CDR3 contains 17 residues. CDR3 sequence: CASSRSQGGVSTSGYTF. In DNA form, the CDR3 reads TGTGCCAGCTCACGCTCACAAGGGGGGGTCAGCACGTCCGGCTACACCTTC.

V and J are TRBV7-3 and TRBJ1-2, with a possible D match to TRBD1 (6 bases). CDR1 and CDR2 (germline): SGHTA, FQGTGA. This CDR3 contains 14 residues. The V end was cut by 5 bases, the J end by 4 bases, with 14 bases between. The CDR3 coding sequence is TGTGCCAGCAGCCCAGAGGCAGGGGTCTATGGCTACACCTTC. Amino acids: CASSPEAGVYGYTF.

The CDR3 DNA is TGTGCCTGGACCTTTGGAGGGCGAGGGGCCTATGGCTACACCTTC. Amino acids: CAWTFGGRGAYGYTF. V and J are TRBV30 and TRBJ1-2; TRBD1 is a possible D gene (5 bases). Between the trimmed V and J ends, which lost 4 bases and 4 bases, there was a span of 19 bases. Looked up from germline, CDR1 is GTSNPN and CDR2 is SVGIG (reference sequence). The CDR3 has 15 amino acids. Full variable domain (outside the CDR3, taken from reference TRBV30 and TRBJ1-2): SQTIHQWPATLVQPVGSPLSLECTVEGTSNPNLYWYRQAAGRGLQLLFYSVGIGQISSEVPQNLSASRPQDRQFILSSKKLLLSDSGFYLCAWTFGGRGAYGYTFGSGTRLTVV.

J is TRBJ1-1 and V is TRBV5-6; tentative D call: TRBD1 (6 bases). Trimming removed 5 bases at V and 9 bases at J, with 17 bases between. Germline V CDR1 and CDR2: SGHDT, YYEEEE. The CDR3 totals 13 residues. In nucleotides, the CDR3 is TGTGCCAGCAGGGGGGCAGGGATCCAAAAAGCTTTCTTT. It translates to CASRGAGIQKAFF. The whole variable domain, filled in from reference TRBV5-6 and TRBJ1-1, reads DAGVTQSPTHLIKTRGQQVTLRCSPKSGHDTVSWYQQALGQGPQFIFQYYEEEERQRGNFPDRFSGHQFPNYSSELNVNALLLGDSALYLCASRGAGIQKAFFGQGTRLTVV.

V gene TRBV3-1 (or the pseudogene TRBV3-2) combines with J gene TRBJ2-1, with 8 bases fitting TRBD2. Germline-derived CDR1 and CDR2 are LGHDT and YNNKEL (reference sequence). Trimming took 3 bases from V and 5 from J; bases not matched to a gene: 6. The CDR3 is 15 amino acids. This chain's CDR3 is CASSQGGGGNNEQFF. Written as DNA, the CDR3 is TGTGCCAGCAGCCAGGGTGGCGGGGGGAACAATGAGCAGTTCTTC.

The rearrangement joins TRBV6-5 to TRBJ2-7; tentative D call: TRBD2 (6 bases). V lost 2 bases and J lost 3, with 11 bases in between. The CDR3 loop spans 14 amino acids. Germline CDR1 is MNHEY and CDR2 is SVGAGI. CDR3 DNA: TGTGCCAGCAGTTACCAAGGGACTTTCTACGAGCAGTACTTC. Translating it yields CASSYQGTFYEQYF.

This rearrangement joins TRBV3-1 (or the pseudogene TRBV3-2) to TRBJ1-2; D call uncertain. The V gene lost 1 base and the J gene lost 5 bases, with 8 bases spanning the gap. CDR3 length: 13 residues. Germline V gene sequence: CDR1 LGHDT, CDR2 YNNKEL (reference sequence). The CDR3 here is CASSQALQYGYTF. Written as DNA, the CDR3 is TGTGCCAGCAGCCAAGCATTACAGTATGGCTACACCTTC.

The genes are TRBV5-1 and TRBJ2-2, with 9 bases identical to TRBD1. Germline V gene data show CDR1 as SGHRS and CDR2 as YFSETQ. The CDR3 spans 15 residues. After removal of 0 bases from V and 4 bases from J, the junction contained 1 base not matched to a gene. The chain's CDR3 is CASSLDRGRTGELFF. In DNA form, the CDR3 reads TGCGCCAGCAGCTTGGACAGGGGGCGCACCGGGGAGCTGTTTTTT.

The chain couples TRBV5-6 to TRBJ2-3, with D possibly TRBD1 on 6 matching bases. This CDR3 is 16 amino acids long. V was shortened by 7 bases and J by 2 bases, with 20 bases between the two germline ends. Germline lookup yields CDR1 SGHDT and CDR2 YYEEEE. The CDR3 reads CASVNRVALLTDTQYF. DNA of the CDR3: TGTGCCAGCGTGAACAGGGTCGCCCTCCTCACAGATACGCAGTATTTT.

The chain combines TRBV7-2 with TRBJ1-1; the D gene is possibly TRBD1 (5 bases). The length of the CDR3 is 13 residues. The germline V gene encodes CDR1 SGHTA and CDR2 FQGNSA. Trimming pared 5 bases from V and 3 bases from J, leaving 10 bases between. The chain's CDR3 is CASSRRADTEAFF. The CDR3 coding sequence is TGTGCCAGCAGCCGCAGGGCCGACACTGAAGCTTTCTTT.

The V call is TRBV5-5, the J call TRBJ2-3; D is perhaps TRBD1 (8 bases). The germline V gene has CDR1 SGHKS and CDR2 YYEKEE (reference sequence). V lost 4 bases and J lost 2, with 17 bases in between. The CDR3 contains 16 residues. In DNA form, the CDR3 reads TGTGCCAGCAGCGTACAGGGGGGGACCCACACAGATACGCAGTATTTT. Translating it yields CASSVQGGTHTDTQYF.

The chain combines TRBV13 with TRBJ2-7; D ambiguous. CDR3 length equals 12 residues. Trimming cost V 5 bases and J 7 bases, with 12 bases left between them. Germline CDR1 is PRHDT and CDR2 is FYEKMQ (reference sequence). The CDR3 is CASSRIGWEQYF. In nucleotides, the CDR3 is TGTGCCAGCAGCCGGATCGGGTGGGAGCAGTACTTC.

The chain carries TRBV2 and TRBJ1-6; no clear D gene. The CDR3 consists of 15 residues. The germline CDR1 and CDR2 sequences are SNHLY and FYNNEI. Trimming took off 3 bases at V and 0 bases at J, with 6 bases between the two ends. The CDR3 is CASSDTSSYNSPLHF. The CDR3 DNA follows: TGTGCCAGCAGTGACACTAGCTCCTATAATTCACCCCTCCACTTT.

Many counts were recorded for this clone. V usage is TRBV4-1 and J usage is TRBJ2-7; 8 bases map to TRBD2. Germline CDR1 is MGHRA and CDR2 is YSYEKL. The CDR3 length is 14 residues. Trimming took 3 bases from V and 5 from J; bases not matched to a gene: 6. The CDR3 sequence: CASSQAGLVHEQYF. As DNA, the CDR3 is TGCGCCAGCAGCCAGGCGGGACTAGTCCACGAGCAGTACTTC.

J is TRBJ1-2 and V is TRBV10-1; D is perhaps TRBD1 (5 bases). Trimming took off 4 bases at V and 2 bases at J, with 8 bases between the two ends. The CDR3 spans 13 residues. Germline V CDR1 and CDR2: WNHNN, SYGVQD (reference sequence). The CDR3: CASSVDSNYGYTF. CDR3 nucleotides: TGCGCCAGCAGTGTTGACAGCAACTATGGCTACACCTTC.

The chain joins TRBV20-1 to TRBJ2-1; TRBD2 matches at 7 bases. In germline, CDR1 is DFQATT, CDR2 SNEGSKA (reference sequence). The CDR3 is 13 residues long. Losses at the gene ends were 3 bases for V and 5 bases for J; bases not matched to a gene: 4. In DNA, the CDR3 is TGCAGTGCTAGTGGGACTAAGGACAATGAGCAGTTCTTC. Translated: CSASGTKDNEQFF.

This chain joins TRBV4-1 and TRBJ1-2; 9 nucleotides align to TRBD1. Germline lookup yields CDR1 MGHRA and CDR2 YSYEKL. The CDR3 length is 16 residues. V lost 1 base, J lost 4 bases, and 7 bases stayed unmatched. CDR3 DNA sequence: TGCGCCAGCAGCCAAGGTCCCGGGACAGGGATCTATGGCTACACCTTC. Its protein product is CASSQGPGTGIYGYTF.